This is a list of T cell receptor beta chains from one sample in a study of blood T cell repertoires in COVID-19. Generated by immunoSEQ multiplex PCR, the TCRdb table keeps only in-frame clones and is missing some. This sample has some 200,000 clones, with around nine tenths found just once. The sample consisted of peripheral blood. The source is a man in his 70s with acute or convalescent COVID-19. CDR3s include the opening cysteine and the closing phenylalanine or tryptophan. Each record gives: J gene, V gene, D gene, clone size, CDR3 length, CDR3 DNA, CDR3 protein. The D gene is left open where the match is weak. The listing skips clone size in some rows; elsewhere it reads once, few, many or a size class.

j_gene: TRBJ2-2
v_gene: TRBV5-1
d_gene: TRBD2
abundance: .
len: 18
CDR3nt: TGCGCCAGCAGCAAGTTCGGCGCGGGGGGCGCGAACACCGGGGAGCTGTTTTTT
CDR3aa: CASSKFGAGGANTGELFF

j_gene: TRBJ2-1
v_gene: TRBV10-1
d_gene: TRBD2
abundance: .
len: 15
CDR3nt: TGCGCCAGCAGTGAGAGAGCGGGAGAATACAATGAGCAGTTCTTC
CDR3aa: CASSERAGEYNEQFF

j_gene: TRBJ2-5
v_gene: TRBV18
d_gene: .
abundance: .
len: 13
CDR3nt: TGTGCCAGCTCCACAGGGTACCAAGAGACCCAGTACTTC
CDR3aa: CASSTGYQETQYF

j_gene: TRBJ2-3
v_gene: TRBV30
d_gene: .
abundance: once
len: 15
CDR3nt: TGTGCCTGGAGTGTAGGAACAGGGACGACTGATACGCAGTATTTT
CDR3aa: CAWSVGTGTTDTQYF

j_gene: TRBJ2-3
v_gene: TRBV29-1
d_gene: .
abundance: .
len: 12
CDR3nt: TGCAGCGTTACTGATGGCACAGATACGCAGTATTTT
CDR3aa: CSVTDGTDTQYF

j_gene: TRBJ2-1
v_gene: TRBV7-9
d_gene: .
abundance: .
len: 13
CDR3nt: TGTGCCAGCAGCTTAGCGCCTTCCCGGTGGCAGTTCTTC
CDR3aa: CASSLAPSRWQFF

j_gene: TRBJ2-7
v_gene: TRBV4-1
d_gene: .
abundance: .
len: 15
CDR3nt: TGCGCCAGCAGCCAACTGGACAGTCGTTCCTACGAGCAGTACTTC
CDR3aa: CASSQLDSRSYEQYF

j_gene: TRBJ2-1
v_gene: TRBV5-6
d_gene: .
abundance: few
len: 14
CDR3nt: TGTGCCAGCAGCTTGTCGGGGAGCTACAATGAGCAGTTCTTC
CDR3aa: CASSLSGSYNEQFF

j_gene: TRBJ2-1
v_gene: TRBV7-8
d_gene: .
abundance: .
len: 15
CDR3nt: TGTGCCAGCAGCTTAGTTGGACAGATATACAATGAGCAGTTCTTC
CDR3aa: CASSLVGQIYNEQFF

j_gene: TRBJ2-2
v_gene: TRBV28
d_gene: TRBD1
abundance: .
len: 16
CDR3nt: TGTGCCAGCAGTTACCAGGGGGCTGGATGGGCCGGGGAGCTGTTTTTT
CDR3aa: CASSYQGAGWAGELFF

j_gene: TRBJ2-7
v_gene: TRBV5-1
d_gene: TRBD2
abundance: .
len: 15
CDR3nt: TGCGCCAGCGGTATAGCGGGAGGAAGCTCCTACGAGCAGTACTTC
CDR3aa: CASGIAGGSSYEQYF